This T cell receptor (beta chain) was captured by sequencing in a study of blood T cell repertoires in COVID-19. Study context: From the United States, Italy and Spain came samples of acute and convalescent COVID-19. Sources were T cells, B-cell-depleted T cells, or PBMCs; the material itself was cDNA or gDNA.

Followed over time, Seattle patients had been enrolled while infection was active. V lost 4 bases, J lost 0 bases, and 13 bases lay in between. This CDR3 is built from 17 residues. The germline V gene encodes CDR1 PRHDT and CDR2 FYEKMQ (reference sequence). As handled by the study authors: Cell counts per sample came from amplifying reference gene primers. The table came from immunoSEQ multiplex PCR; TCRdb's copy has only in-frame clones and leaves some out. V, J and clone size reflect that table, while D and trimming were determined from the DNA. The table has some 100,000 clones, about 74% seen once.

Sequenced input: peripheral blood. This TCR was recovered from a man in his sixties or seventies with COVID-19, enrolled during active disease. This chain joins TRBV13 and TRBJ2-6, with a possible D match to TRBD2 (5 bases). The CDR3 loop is CASSYRTGNSGANVLTF. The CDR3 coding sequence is TGTGCCAGCAGCTACCGGACGGGAAACTCTGGGGCCAACGTCCTGACTTTC.